The sequence of this TCR beta chain was determined in a study of shared clonotypes between healthy human individuals. Study-wide results and limits: Donors were few, which limited the genetic and exposure-history diversity represented. Estimated richness values were generally larger in naive subsets than in memory subsets.

Looked up from germline, CDR1 is SGDLS and CDR2 is YYNGEE. The length of the CDR3 is 16 residues. Trimming took 4 bases from V and 4 from J, leaving 18 bases between them. With regard to this clone: The antigen is unknown.

Produced via immunoSEQ multiplex PCR; TCRdb's table is partial and in-frame only. There are 2,500,000 or so clones in the sample; approximately 90% occur only once, and 0.37% lies in the top ten. The sequence derives from a man younger than 35 in good health. Some clones in this sample may be carry-over from other donors' samples. V and J are TRBV9 and TRBJ1-3; possibly TRBD1 for D (6 bases). Sequenced sample: naive CD4+ T cells from PBMCs. Stated subset: CD45RA+ positively selected. CDR3 sequence: CASSRRQVVEGNTIYF. As DNA, the CDR3 is TGTGCCAGCAGCCGGAGACAGGTTGTGGAGGGAAACACCATATATTTT.